The 2 T cell receptor beta chains presented below share a single source sample, sequenced in a study of tissue T cells after allogeneic stem cell transplantation (dated by TCRdb to about 2022). According to the study, the label for this sample's time point signals: recipient (host-origin) PBMCs collected before allo-HCT. Library construction relied on the immunoSEQ multiplex PCR assay. TCRdb took this table from immuneACCESS and kept in-frame rearrangements with V and J called. Such tables lack part of the clones; where checked against another copy, unresolved V genes explain under half of the gap, and the rest is unexplained. The sample table holds tens of thousands of clones, of which 80% to 95% were seen once. The ten most abundant clones make up 3.8% of the sample. The sequencing here drew on blood, taken before transplantation. Receptor source: a woman aged 35 to 75 who later had graft-versus-host disease after an allogeneic stem cell transplant.

Here the CDR3 reads CASSFGPATNEKLFF. CDR3 coding DNA: TGTGCCAGCAGCTTTGGGCCTGCAACTAATGAAAAACTGTTTTTT. This rearrangement joins TRBV7-9 to TRBJ1-4; D ambiguous. The V end lost 3 bases, the J end lost 0 bases, and 8 bases lay between the germline ends. The CDR3 is 15 amino acids. Germline CDR1 reads SEHNR; CDR2 reads FQNEAQ (reference sequence).

The chain recombines TRBV3-1 (or the pseudogene TRBV3-2) with TRBJ1-1; D not certain. V dropped 2 bases and J dropped 6 bases, with 16 bases sitting between them. CDR1 is LGHDT, CDR2 YNNKEL, per germline (reference sequence). This CDR3 is built from 15 residues. The CDR3 region is CASSQPRDHGAEAFF. DNA of the CDR3: TGTGCCAGCAGCCAACCACGAGATCACGGGGCTGAAGCTTTCTTT.